The 8 T cell receptor beta chains reported below all come from one sample, sequenced in a study of T cell responses to AZD1222 COVID-19 vaccine. The method was immunoSEQ multiplex PCR; TCRdb's version includes in-frame clones alone and lacks a portion of them. The data contain approximately 130,000 clones, 93% of them singletons. This specimen consisted of peripheral blood, obtained on day 0 of AZD1222 vaccination. Source of these receptors: an adult in good health.

This chain uses TRBV6-5 with TRBJ1-2; no clear D gene. This CDR3 spans 14 amino acids. Trimming left V 6 bases short and J 0 bases short, with 11 bases between. Germline CDR1 and CDR2: MNHEY and SVGAGI. The CDR3 bases are TGTGCCAGCAGGCCCACACGTCCTAACTATGGCTACACCTTC. This gives the protein CASRPTRPNYGYTF.

V is TRBV4-2 and J is TRBJ1-1; 7 positions match TRBD1. Trimming removed 4 bases from V and 5 bases from J; junction bases left unmatched: 10. The CDR3 loop spans 15 amino acids. Germline assignment: CDR1 LGHNA and CDR2 YNFKEQ. CDR3 DNA: TGTGCCAGCAGCCCCGAGACAGGGAGAGGGACTGAAGCTTTCTTT. This translates into CASSPETGRGTEAFF.

The CDR3 DNA is TGCAGCGTTGGACAGGGGGTACTCTACGAGCAGTACTTC. It translates to CSVGQGVLYEQYF. V is TRBV29-1 and J is TRBJ2-7; 9 nucleotides line up with TRBD1. The CDR3 totals 13 residues. CDR1 is SQVTM, CDR2 ANQGSEA, per germline. Trimming took 4 bases from V and 3 from J; bases not matched to a gene: 4.

The DNA for the CDR3 is TGTGCCAGCAGTTACCTGGCGAGCGGGAGGGCCACGAATGAGCAGTTCTTC. The encoded protein is CASSYLASGRATNEQFF. V gene TRBV6-2 or TRBV6-3 combines with J gene TRBJ2-1, with 10 nucleotides matching TRBD2. Germline lookup yields CDR1 MNHEY and CDR2 SVGEGT. The CDR3 loop spans 17 amino acids. V lost 2 bases and J lost 7; bases outside the gene matches: 11.

The V and J genes are TRBV2 and TRBJ2-1; TRBD2 matches 8 bases. The CDR3 has 16 amino acids. Trimming at V came to 4 bases and at J to 1 base, leaving 6 bases not matched to a gene. Germline V gene lookup returns CDR1 SNHLY and CDR2 FYNNEI. The CDR3 nucleotides are TGTGCCAGCAGTGCCCCCGGGACTAGGTCCTACAATGAGCAGTTCTTC. It translates to CASSAPGTRSYNEQFF.

Concerning this clone itself: This sample includes further DNA sequences coding for the same CDR3. V and J are TRBV12-3 or TRBV12-4 and TRBJ1-1; no definite D call. Trimming removed 3 bases from V and 5 bases from J, with 7 bases in between. This CDR3 has 12 amino acids. This CDR3 is CASSFRGTEAFF. The CDR3 DNA follows: TGTGCCAGCAGTTTTCGGGGAACTGAAGCTTTCTTT.

V gene TRBV7-2 combines with J gene TRBJ2-7, with 8 bases lining up with TRBD1. Germline CDR1 reads SGHTA; CDR2 reads FQGNSA. This CDR3 has 15 residues. V gave up 5 bases and J gave up 4 bases; unmatched junction bases: 10. In DNA form, the CDR3 reads TGTGCCAGCAGCAAAAGGGGGACAGGTGGTTACGAGCAGTACTTC. It specifies CASSKRGTGGYEQYF.

The chain couples TRBV15 to TRBJ2-2; D is uncertain. The CDR3 totals 14 residues. V was trimmed by 0 bases and J by 6 bases, leaving 8 bases between them. Germline V gene sequence: CDR1 LNHNV, CDR2 YYDKDF (reference sequence). The CDR3 coding sequence is TGTGCCACCAGCAGAGATAAGGGTCCCGGGGAGCTGTTTTTT. This sequence encodes CATSRDKGPGELFF. Supplemented by reference TRBV15 and TRBJ2-2, the full variable domain reads DAMVIQNPRYQVTQFGKPVTLSCSQTLNHNVMYWYQQKSSQAPKLLFHYYDKDFNNEADTPDNFQSRRPNTSFCFLDIRSPGLGDTAMYLCATSRDKGPGELFFGEGSRLTVL.